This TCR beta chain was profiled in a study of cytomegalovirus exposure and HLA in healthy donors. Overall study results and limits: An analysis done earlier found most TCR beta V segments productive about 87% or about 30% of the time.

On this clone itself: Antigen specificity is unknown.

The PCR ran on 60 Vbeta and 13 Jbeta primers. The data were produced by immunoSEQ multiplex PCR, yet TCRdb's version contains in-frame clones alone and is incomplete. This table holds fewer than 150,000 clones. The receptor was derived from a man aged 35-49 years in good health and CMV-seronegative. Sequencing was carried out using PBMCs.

Here the CDR3 DNA reads TGTGCCAGCAGTGTAACAGGGGGCTACGAGCAGTACTTC. It translates to CASSVTGGYEQYF. The chain couples TRBV2 to TRBJ2-7; 8 bases are shared with TRBD1. This CDR3 is built from 13 residues. Looked up from germline, CDR1 is SNHLY and CDR2 is FYNNEI. Trimming took 4 bases from V and 3 from J; bases not matched to a gene: 2.